The present T cell receptor beta chain was sequenced within a study of CD8 T cells in ankylosing spondylitis. Findings and limits, study-wide: A TCR beta motif of seven or eight highly homologous variants appeared characteristic of ankylosing spondylitis blood.

Worth noting for this clonotype: Its antigen is not identified.

A single record per CDR3 protein comes from TCRdb applying MiXCR to the 5' RACE reads. Of 400,000 or so distinct CDR3 sequences in the sample, about 25% were seen once. CDR3 size: 16 residues. V lost 6 bases, J lost 3 bases, and 13 bases stayed unmatched. Germline assignment: CDR1 MNHEY and CDR2 SVGEGT. Sequenced: blood, either unsorted or a sorted T cell fraction (not recorded which). The TCR originated in a male donor with ankylosing spondylitis. The chain couples TRBV6-2 or TRBV6-3 to TRBJ2-7; TRBD1 matches at 8 bases. In DNA form, the CDR3 reads TGTGCCAGCAGGGCCTCGTACAGGGGGGAGAACTACGAGCAGTACGTC. It yields the protein CASRASYRGENYEQYV.